This T cell receptor (beta chain) is drawn from a study of blood T cell repertoires in COVID-19. The CDR3 is 14 residues long. J was trimmed by 6 bases and V by 5 bases; bases with no gene match: 10. Germline CDR1 reads SGHAT; CDR2 reads FQDESV (reference sequence). Only in-frame clones appear in the TCRdb table, and some are missing; sequencing was by immunoSEQ multiplex PCR. The table lists approximately 94,000 clones, around 89% of them singletons. The sequenced material came from peripheral blood. This clonotype was obtained from a woman aged 80 or over with active COVID-19. This sequence joins TRBV11-1 and TRBJ2-7, with 7 bases that match TRBD1. The CDR3 nucleotides read TGTGCCAGCAGCCCCCGACAGGGTAAGACCGAGCAGTACTTC. The encoded protein is CASSPRQGKTEQYF.